This T cell receptor beta chain appears in the sequencing data of a study of T-cell reconstitution after alpha-beta-depleted transplantation in children. General study findings and limits: TCRbeta diversity was high at day 60 in some patients (a result of surviving recipient T cells and thymic progenitors). T-cell counts and diversity at one year post-transplant came mainly from newly produced T cells. Several hundred expanded graft clones reportedly were the source of alpha-beta T cells about two months after transplant.

In its sample, this clonotype was seen a few times. As yet, its antigen is unknown. Molecular barcoding with unique molecular identifiers was used for the TCRbeta library. TCRdb re-analysed the PCR reads in MiXCR, keeping a single row per CDR3 protein. This sample has about 580,000 distinct CDR3 sequences, with 20% to 25% found just once. The sequence derives from a boy less than two years old who had a stem cell transplant for acute myeloid leukemia, so the T cells may come from the graft donor. The source material was PBMCs, mostly from graft donor cells, sampled 360 days after TCRalphabeta/CD19-depleted stem cell transplant.

The CDR3 spells CSASGRGGVYNEQFF. Here the CDR3 DNA reads TGCAGTGCTAGTGGCAGGGGAGGCGTCTACAATGAGCAGTTCTTC. The V and J genes are TRBV20-1 and TRBJ2-1; D may correspond to TRBD1 or TRBD2 (6 bases each). The V end was cut by 3 bases, the J end by 3 bases, with 15 bases between. Germline V lookup: CDR1 DFQATT, CDR2 SNEGSKA (reference sequence). The CDR3 contains 15 residues.